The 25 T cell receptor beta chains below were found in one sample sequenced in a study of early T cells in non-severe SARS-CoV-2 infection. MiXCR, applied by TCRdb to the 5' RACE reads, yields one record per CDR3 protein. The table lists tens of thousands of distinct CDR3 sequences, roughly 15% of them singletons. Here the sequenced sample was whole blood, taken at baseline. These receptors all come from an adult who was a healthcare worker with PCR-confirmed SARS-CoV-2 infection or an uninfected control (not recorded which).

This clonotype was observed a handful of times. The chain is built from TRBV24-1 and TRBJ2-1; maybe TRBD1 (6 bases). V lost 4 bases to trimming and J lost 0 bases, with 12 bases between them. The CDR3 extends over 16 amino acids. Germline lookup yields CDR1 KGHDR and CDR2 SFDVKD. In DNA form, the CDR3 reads TGTGCCACCAGTGACTACAGGGCGAGCTCCTACAATGAGCAGTTCTTC. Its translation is CATSDYRASSYNEQFF.

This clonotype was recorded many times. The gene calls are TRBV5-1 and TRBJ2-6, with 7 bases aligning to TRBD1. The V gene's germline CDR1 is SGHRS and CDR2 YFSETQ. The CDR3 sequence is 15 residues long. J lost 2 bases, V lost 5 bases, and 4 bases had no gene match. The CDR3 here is CASSSGTAGANVLTF. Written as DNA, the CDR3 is TGCGCCAGCAGTTCCGGGACAGCTGGGGCCAACGTCCTGACTTTC.

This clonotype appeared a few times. The CDR3 DNA follows: TGCAGTGCTAGGGGACTGGCCTACGAGCAGTACTTC. It is translated as CSARGLAYEQYF. The chain links TRBV20-1 to TRBJ2-7, with a possible D match to TRBD2 (6 bases). The CDR3 covers 12 residues. V was clipped by 3 bases and J by 2 bases, with 8 bases between them. Germline values: CDR1 DFQATT, CDR2 SNEGSKA (reference sequence).

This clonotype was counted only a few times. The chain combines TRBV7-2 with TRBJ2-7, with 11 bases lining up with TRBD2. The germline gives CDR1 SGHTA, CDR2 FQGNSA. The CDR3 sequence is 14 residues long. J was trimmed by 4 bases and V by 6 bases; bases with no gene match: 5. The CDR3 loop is CASRQLAGVYEQYF. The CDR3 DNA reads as TGTGCCAGCAGACAACTAGCGGGAGTTTACGAGCAGTACTTC. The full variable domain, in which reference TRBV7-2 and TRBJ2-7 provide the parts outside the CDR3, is GAGVSQSPSNKVTEKGKDVELRCDPISGHTALYWYRQSLGQGLEFLIYFQGNSAPDKSGLPSDRFSAERTGGSVSTLTIQRTQQEDSAVYLCASRQLAGVYEQYFGPGTRLTVT.

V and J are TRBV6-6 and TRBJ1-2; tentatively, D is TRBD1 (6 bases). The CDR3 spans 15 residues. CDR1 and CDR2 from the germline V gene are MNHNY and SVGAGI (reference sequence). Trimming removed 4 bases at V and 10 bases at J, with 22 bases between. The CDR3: CASSFQGTRLSYYTF. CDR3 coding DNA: TGTGCCAGCAGTTTTCAGGGGACCCGATTATCGTACTACACCTTC.

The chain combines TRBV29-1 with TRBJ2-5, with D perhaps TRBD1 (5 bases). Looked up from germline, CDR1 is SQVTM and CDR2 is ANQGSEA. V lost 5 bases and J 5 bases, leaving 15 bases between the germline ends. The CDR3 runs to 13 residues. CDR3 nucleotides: TGCAGCGTTCAGAGGACATCGAAGGAGACCCAGTACTTC. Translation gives CSVQRTSKETQYF.

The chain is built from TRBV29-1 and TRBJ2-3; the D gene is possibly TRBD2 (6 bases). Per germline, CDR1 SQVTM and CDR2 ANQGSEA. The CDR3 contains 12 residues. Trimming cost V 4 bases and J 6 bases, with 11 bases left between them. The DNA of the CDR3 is TGCAGCGTTGCCGACGGAGGGGATACGCAGTATTTT. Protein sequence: CSVADGGDTQYF.

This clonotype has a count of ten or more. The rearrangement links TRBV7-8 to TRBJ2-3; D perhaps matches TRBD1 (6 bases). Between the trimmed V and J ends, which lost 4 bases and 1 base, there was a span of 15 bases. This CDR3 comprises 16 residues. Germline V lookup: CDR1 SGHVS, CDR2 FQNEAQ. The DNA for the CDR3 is TGTGCCAGCAGCTATGGCAGCTCAGGGGGCACAGATACGCAGTATTTT. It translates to CASSYGSSGGTDTQYF.

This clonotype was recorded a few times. The CDR3 loop reads CASSLATDYNEQFF. CDR3 DNA: TGCGCCAGCAGCTTGGCAACAGATTACAATGAGCAGTTCTTC. The chain carries TRBV5-1 and TRBJ2-1; D is uncertain. The CDR3 has 14 amino acids. Trimming left V 0 bases short and J 4 bases short, with 8 bases between. The germline CDR1 and CDR2 sequences are SGHRS and YFSETQ.

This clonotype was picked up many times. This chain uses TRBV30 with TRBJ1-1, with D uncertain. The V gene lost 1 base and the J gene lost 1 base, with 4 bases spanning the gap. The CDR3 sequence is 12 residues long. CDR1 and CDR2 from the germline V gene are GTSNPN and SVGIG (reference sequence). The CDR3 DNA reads TGTGCCTGGAGTGACCAGAACACTGAAGCTTTCTTT. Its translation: CAWSDQNTEAFF.

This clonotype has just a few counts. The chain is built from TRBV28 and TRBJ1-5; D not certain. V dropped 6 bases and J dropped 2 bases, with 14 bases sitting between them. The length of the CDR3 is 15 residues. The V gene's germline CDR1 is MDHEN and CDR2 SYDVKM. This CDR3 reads CASSLTGRGNQPQHF. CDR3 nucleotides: TGTGCCAGCAGCCTGACTGGGAGAGGCAATCAGCCCCAGCATTTT.

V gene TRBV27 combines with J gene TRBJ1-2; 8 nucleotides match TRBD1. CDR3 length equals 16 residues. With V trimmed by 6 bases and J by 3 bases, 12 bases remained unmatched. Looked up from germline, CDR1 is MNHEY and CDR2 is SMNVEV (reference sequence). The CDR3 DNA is TGTGCCAGCAGCTCCAGCCCCAGGGGGCAGGACTATGGCTACACCTTC. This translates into CASSSSPRGQDYGYTF.

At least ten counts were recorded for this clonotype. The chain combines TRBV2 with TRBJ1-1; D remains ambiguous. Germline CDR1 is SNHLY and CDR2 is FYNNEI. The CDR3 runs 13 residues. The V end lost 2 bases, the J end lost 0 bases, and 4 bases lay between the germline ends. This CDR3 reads CASSEIMNTEAFF. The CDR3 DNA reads TGTGCCAGCAGTGAAATTATGAACACTGAAGCTTTCTTT.

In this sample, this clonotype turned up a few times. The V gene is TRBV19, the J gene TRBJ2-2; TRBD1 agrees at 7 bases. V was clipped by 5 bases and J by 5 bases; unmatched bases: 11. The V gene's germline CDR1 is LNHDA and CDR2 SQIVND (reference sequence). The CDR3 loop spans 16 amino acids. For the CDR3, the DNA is TGTGCCAGTAGTGTAAGGGGACAGATTAAAACCGGGGAGCTGTTTTTT. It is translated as CASSVRGQIKTGELFF.

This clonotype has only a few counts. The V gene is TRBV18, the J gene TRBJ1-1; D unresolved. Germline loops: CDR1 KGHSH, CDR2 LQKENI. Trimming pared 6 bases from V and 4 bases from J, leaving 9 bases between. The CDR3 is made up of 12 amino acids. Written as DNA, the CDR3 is TGTGCCAGCTCGGCAGGCATCACTGAAGCTTTCTTT. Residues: CASSAGITEAFF.

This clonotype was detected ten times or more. This CDR3 is CATTDRANEKLFF. Here the CDR3 DNA reads TGTGCCACCACCGACAGGGCGAACGAAAAACTGTTTTTT. This chain links TRBV6-1 with TRBJ1-4; 7 bases are shared with TRBD1. The trim removed 10 bases at V and 8 bases at J, leaving 10 bases unmatched. Germline V gene lookup returns CDR1 MNHNS and CDR2 SASEGT. The CDR3 has 13 residues.

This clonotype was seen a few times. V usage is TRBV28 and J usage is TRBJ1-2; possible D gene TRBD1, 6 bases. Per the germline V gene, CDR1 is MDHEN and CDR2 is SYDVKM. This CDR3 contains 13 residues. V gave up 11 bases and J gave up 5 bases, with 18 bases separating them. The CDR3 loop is CALSVGGLYGYTF. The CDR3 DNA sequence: TGTGCCCTCTCTGTGGGGGGGCTTTATGGCTACACCTTC.

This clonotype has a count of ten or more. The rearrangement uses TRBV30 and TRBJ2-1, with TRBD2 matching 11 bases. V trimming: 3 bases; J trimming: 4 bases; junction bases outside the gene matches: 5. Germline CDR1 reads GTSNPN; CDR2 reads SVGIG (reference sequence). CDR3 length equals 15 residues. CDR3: CAWRSLAGGYNEQFF. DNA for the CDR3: TGTGCCTGGAGGAGCCTAGCGGGAGGTTACAATGAGCAGTTCTTC.

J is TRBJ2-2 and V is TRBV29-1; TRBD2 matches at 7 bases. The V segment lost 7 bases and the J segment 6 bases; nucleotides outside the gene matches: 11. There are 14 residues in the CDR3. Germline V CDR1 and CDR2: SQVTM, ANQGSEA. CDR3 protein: CSAMLTSVPGELFF. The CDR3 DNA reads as TGCAGCGCCATGCTCACTAGCGTCCCCGGGGAGCTGTTTTTT.

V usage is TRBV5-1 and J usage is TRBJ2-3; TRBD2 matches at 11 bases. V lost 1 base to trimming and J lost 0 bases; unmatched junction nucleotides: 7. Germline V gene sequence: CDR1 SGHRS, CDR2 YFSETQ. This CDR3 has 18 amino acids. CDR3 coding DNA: TGCGCCAGCAGCTTGCCGGGAGTAGCGGGAGGGAGCACAGATACGCAGTATTTT. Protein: CASSLPGVAGGSTDTQYF.

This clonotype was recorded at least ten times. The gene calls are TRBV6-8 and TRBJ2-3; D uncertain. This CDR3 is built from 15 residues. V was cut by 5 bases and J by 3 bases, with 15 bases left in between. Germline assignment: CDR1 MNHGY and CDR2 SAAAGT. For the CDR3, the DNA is TGTGCCAGCAGTCACAACCCAACCAGGACAGATACGCAGTATTTT. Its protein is CASSHNPTRTDTQYF.

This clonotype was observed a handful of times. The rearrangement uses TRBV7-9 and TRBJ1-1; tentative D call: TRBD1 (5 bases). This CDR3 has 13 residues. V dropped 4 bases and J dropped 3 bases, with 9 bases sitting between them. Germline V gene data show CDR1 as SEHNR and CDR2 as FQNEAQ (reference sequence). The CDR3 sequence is CASSSRVYTEAFF. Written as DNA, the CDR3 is TGTGCCAGCAGCTCCAGGGTTTACACTGAAGCTTTCTTT.

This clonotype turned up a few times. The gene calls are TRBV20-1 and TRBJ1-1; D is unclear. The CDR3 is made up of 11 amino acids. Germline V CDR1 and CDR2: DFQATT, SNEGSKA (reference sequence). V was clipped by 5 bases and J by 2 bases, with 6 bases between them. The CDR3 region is CSALSNTEAFF. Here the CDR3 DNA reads TGCAGTGCTCTAAGTAACACTGAAGCTTTCTTT.

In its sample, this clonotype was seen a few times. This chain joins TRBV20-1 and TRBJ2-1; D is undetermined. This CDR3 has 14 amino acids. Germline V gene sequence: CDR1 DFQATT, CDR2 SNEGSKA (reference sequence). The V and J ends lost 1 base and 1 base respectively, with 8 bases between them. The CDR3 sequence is CSARVRRSYNEQFF. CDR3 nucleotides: TGCAGTGCTAGAGTGCGGAGATCCTACAATGAGCAGTTCTTC.

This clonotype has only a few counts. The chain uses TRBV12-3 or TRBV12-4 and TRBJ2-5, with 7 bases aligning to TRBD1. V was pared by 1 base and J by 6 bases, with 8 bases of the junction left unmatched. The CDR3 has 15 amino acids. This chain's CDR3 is CASSLDSTGRKTQYF. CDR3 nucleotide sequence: TGTGCCAGCAGTTTAGATTCGACAGGGCGGAAGACCCAGTACTTC.